The T cell receptor beta chain under discussion was sequenced for a study of T-cell reconstitution after alpha-beta-depleted transplantation in children. Whole-study results and caveats: Alpha-beta T cells about two months after transplant reportedly derived from several hundred expanded graft clones.

The library targeted TCRbeta and was prepared with unique molecular identifiers. Each CDR3 protein is one row after TCRdb ran MiXCR on the PCR reads. The sample contains 200,000 to 250,000 distinct CDR3 sequences, roughly a tenth of which appear only once. Between the trimmed V and J ends, which lost 0 bases and 3 bases, there was a span of 16 bases. CDR3 size: 16 residues. Germline V gene sequence: CDR1 DFQATT, CDR2 SNEGSKA (reference sequence). Details on this clonotype: What it binds is unknown.

Sequencing was performed on PBMCs, taken before TCRalphabeta/CD19-depleted stem cell transplant. This clonotype originated in a child younger than two with acute myeloid leukemia, due to receive a stem cell transplant. The chain has TRBV20-1 and TRBJ2-3; maybe TRBD1 (6 bases). The CDR3 is CSARDPVGAKTDTQYF. The CDR3 DNA follows: TGCAGTGCTAGAGATCCGGTGGGGGCGAAAACAGATACGCAGTATTTT.